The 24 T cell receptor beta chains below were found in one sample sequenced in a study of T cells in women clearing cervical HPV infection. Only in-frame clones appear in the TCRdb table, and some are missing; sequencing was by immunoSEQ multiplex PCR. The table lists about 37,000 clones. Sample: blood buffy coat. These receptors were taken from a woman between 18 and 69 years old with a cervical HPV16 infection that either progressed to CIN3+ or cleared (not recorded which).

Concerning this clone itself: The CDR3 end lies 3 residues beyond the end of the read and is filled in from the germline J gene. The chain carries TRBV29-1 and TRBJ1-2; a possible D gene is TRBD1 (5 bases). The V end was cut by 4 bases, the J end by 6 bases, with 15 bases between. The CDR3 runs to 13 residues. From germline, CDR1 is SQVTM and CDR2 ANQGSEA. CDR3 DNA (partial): TGCAGCGTTGTTGGGGCCGGGGGGAATGGC. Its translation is CSVVGAGGNG. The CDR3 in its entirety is CSVVGAGGNGYTF. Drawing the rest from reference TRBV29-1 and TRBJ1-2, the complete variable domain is SAVISQKPSRDICQRGTSLTIQCQVDSQVTMMFWYRQQPGQSLTLIATANQGSEATYESGFVIDKFPISRPNLTFSTLTVSNMSPEDSSIYLCSVVGAGGNGYTFGSGTRLTVV.

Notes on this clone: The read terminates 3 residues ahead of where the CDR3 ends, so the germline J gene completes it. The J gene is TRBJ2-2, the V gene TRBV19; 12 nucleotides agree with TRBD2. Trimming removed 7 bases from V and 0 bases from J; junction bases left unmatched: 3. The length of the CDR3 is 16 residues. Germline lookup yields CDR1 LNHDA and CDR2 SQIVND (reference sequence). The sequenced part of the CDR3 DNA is TGTGCCAGTACTAGGACTAGCGGGGCGAACACCGGGGAG. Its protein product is CASTRTSGANTGE. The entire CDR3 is CASTRTSGANTGELFF.

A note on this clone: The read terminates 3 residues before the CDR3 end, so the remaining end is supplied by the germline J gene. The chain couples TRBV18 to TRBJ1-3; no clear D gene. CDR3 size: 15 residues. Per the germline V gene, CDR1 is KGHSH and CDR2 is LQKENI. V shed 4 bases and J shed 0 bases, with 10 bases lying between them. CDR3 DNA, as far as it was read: TGTGCCAGCTCACTTCACAGTGACTCTGGAAACACC. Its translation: CASSLHSDSGNT. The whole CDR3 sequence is CASSLHSDSGNTIYF.

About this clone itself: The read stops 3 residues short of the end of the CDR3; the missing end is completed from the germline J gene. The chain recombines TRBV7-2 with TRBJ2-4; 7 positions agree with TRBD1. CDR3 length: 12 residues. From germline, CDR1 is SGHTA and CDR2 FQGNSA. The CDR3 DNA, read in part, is TGTGCCAGCAGCAGGGACAGCCCTTTT. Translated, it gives CASSRDSPF. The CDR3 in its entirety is CASSRDSPFQYF. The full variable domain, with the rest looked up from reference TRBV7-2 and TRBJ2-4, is GAGVSQSPSNKVTEKGKDVELRCDPISGHTALYWYRQSLGQGLEFLIYFQGNSAPDKSGLPSDRFSAERTGGSVSTLTIQRTQQEDSAVYLCASSRDSPFQYFGAGTRLSVL.

CDR3 DNA (partial): TGCAGTGCCACCCCGACTAGCGGGAGAGAGAATGAG. It translates to CSATPTSGRENE. The whole CDR3 protein is CSATPTSGRENEQFF. V usage is TRBV20-1 and J usage is TRBJ2-1; 12 nucleotides agree with TRBD2. The CDR3 extends 3 residues past the end of the read, so its final part is completed from the germline J gene. V lost 6 bases, J lost 7 bases, and 10 bases stayed unmatched. In germline, CDR1 is DFQATT, CDR2 SNEGSKA (reference sequence). This CDR3 is built from 15 residues.

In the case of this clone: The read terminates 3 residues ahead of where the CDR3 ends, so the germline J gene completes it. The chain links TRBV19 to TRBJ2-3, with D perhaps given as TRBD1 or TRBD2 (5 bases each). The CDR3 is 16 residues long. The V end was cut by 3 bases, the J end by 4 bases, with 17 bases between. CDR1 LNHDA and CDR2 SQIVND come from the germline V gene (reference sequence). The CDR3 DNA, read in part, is TGTGCCAGTAGTATCACCCCCCCCCGAGGGGCAGATACG. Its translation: CASSITPPRGADT. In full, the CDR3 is CASSITPPRGADTQYF.

The CDR3 is CSAGRGGQPQHF. The part of the CDR3 DNA that was read is TGCAGTGCTGGCAGGGGAGGTCAGCCC. The chain is built from TRBV20-1 and TRBJ1-5; D is possibly TRBD1 (6 bases). The CDR3 goes on 3 residues after the read ends, and that part is filled in from the germline J gene. The CDR3 runs to 12 residues. Per the germline V gene, CDR1 is DFQATT and CDR2 is SNEGSKA (reference sequence). Trimming took 5 bases from V and 6 from J, leaving 11 bases between them.

The part of the CDR3 DNA that was read is TGCAGTGCGCACGTCGGGGGGGCCATCACAGATACG. Its protein product is CSAHVGGAITDT. The whole CDR3 sequence is CSAHVGGAITDTQYF. This chain uses TRBV20-1 with TRBJ2-3; 8 nucleotides agree with TRBD2. The CDR3 end falls 3 residues outside the read, so it is completed with the germline J gene. Trimming took 6 bases from V and 2 from J; bases not matched to a gene: 10. Germline V gene sequence: CDR1 DFQATT, CDR2 SNEGSKA (reference sequence). This CDR3 has 15 residues.

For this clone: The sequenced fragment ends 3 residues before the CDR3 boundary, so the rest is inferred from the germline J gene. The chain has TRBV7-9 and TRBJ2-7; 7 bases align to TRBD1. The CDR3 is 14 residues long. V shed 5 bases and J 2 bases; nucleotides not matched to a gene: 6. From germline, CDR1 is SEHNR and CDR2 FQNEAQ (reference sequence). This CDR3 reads CASSDRARPYEQYF. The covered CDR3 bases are TGTGCCAGCAGCGACAGGGCCCGACCCTACGAG.

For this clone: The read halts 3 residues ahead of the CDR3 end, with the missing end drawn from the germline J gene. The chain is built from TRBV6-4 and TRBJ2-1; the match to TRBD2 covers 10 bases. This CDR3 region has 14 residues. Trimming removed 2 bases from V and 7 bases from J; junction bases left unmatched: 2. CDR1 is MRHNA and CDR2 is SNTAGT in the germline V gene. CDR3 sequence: CASSDLAGDNEQFF. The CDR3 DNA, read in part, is TGTGCCAGCAGTGACCTAGCGGGAGATAATGAG.

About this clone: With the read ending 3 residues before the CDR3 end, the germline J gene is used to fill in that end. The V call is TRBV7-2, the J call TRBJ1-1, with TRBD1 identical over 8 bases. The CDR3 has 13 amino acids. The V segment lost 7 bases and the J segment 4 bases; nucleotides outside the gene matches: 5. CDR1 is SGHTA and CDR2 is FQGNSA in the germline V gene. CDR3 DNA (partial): TGTGCCAGCAACTCTGACAGGGGCACTGAA. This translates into CASNSDRGTE. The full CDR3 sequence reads CASNSDRGTEAFF.

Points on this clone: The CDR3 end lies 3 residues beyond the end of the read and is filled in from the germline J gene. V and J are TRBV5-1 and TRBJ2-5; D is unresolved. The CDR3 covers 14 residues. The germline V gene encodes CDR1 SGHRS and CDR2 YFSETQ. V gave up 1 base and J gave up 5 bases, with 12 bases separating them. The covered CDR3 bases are TGCGCCAGCAGCTTGTTCGGCCTAGAGGAGACC. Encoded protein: CASSLFGLEET. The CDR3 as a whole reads CASSLFGLEETQYF. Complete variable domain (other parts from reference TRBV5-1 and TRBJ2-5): KAGVTQTPRYLIKTRGQQVTLSCSPISGHRSVSWYQQTPGQGLQFLFEYFSETQRNKGNFPGRFSGRQFSNSRSEMNVSTLELGDSALYLCASSLFGLEETQYFGPGTRLLVL.

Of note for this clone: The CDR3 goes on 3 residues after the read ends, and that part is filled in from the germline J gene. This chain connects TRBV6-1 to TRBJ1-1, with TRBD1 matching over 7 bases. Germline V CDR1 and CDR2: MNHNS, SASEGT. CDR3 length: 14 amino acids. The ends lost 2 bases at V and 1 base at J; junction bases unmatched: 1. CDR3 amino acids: CASSERQGNTEAFF. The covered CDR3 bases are TGTGCCAGCAGTGAAAGACAGGGGAACACTGAA.

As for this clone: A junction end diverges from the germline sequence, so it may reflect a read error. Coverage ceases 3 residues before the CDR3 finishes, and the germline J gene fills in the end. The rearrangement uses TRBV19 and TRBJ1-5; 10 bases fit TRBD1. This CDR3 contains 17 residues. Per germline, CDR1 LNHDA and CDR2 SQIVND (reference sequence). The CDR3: CASSTGTGDWGKQPQHF. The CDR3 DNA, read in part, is TGTGCCAGTAGTACCGGGACAGGGGATTGGGGCAAGCAGCCC. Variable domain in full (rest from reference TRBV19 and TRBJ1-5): DGGITQSPKYLFRKEGQNVTLSCEQNLNHDAMYWYRQDPGQGLRLIYYSQIVNDFQKGDIAEGYSVSREKKESFPLTVTSAQKNPTAFYLCASSTGTGDWGKQPQHFGDGTRLSIL.

CDR3 bases read: TGCAGTGCTACCTCGACTAGCGGGCGCACCAATGAG. Translation gives CSATSTSGRTNE. The entire CDR3 protein is CSATSTSGRTNEQFF. The chain recombines TRBV20-1 with TRBJ2-1, with TRBD2 identical over 10 bases. The CDR3 end is not reached by the read, which stops 3 residues before it; the germline J gene fills it in. The V gene's germline CDR1 is DFQATT and CDR2 SNEGSKA (reference sequence). CDR3 size: 15 residues. V gave up 4 bases and J gave up 6 bases; unmatched junction bases: 9.

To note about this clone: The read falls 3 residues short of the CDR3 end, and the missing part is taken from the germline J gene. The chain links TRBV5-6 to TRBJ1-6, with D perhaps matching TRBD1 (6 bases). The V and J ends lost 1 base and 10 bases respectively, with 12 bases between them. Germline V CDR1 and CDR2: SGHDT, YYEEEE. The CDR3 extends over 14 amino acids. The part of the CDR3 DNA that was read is TGTGCCAGCAGCTTGAAGACAGGTCTGTCACCC. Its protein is CASSLKTGLSP. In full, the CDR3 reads CASSLKTGLSPLHF.

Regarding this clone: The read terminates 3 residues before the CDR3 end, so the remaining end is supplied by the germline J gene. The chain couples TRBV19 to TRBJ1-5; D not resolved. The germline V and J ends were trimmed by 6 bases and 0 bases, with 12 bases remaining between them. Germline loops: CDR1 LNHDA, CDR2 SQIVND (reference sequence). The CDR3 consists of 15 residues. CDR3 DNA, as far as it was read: TGTGCCAGTAGCCAGACAACCTTTAGCAATCAGCCC. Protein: CASSQTTFSNQP. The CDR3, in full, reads CASSQTTFSNQPQHF.

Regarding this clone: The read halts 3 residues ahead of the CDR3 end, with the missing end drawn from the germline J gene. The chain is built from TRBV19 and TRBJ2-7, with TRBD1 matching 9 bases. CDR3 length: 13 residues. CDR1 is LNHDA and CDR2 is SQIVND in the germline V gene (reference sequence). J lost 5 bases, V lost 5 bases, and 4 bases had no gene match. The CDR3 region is CASSRDRDDEQYF. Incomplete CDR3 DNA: TGTGCCAGTAGTCGGGACAGGGACGACGAG.

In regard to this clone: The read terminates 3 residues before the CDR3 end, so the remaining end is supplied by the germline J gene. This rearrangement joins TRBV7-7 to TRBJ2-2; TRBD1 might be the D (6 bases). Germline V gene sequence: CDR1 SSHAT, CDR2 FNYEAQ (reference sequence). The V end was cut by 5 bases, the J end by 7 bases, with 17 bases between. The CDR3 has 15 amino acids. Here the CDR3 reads CASSTTPTGIGELFF. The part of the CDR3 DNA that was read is TGTGCCAGCAGCACCACCCCGACAGGCATCGGGGAG.

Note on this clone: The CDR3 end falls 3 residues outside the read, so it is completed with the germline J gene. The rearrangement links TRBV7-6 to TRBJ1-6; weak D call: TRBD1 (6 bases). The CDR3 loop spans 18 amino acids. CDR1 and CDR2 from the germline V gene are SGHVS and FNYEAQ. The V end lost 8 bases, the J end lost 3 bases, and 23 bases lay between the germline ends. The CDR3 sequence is CASGAREETGSYNSPLHF. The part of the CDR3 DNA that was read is TGTGCCAGCGGGGCCCGGGAGGAAACAGGGAGCTATAATTCACCC.

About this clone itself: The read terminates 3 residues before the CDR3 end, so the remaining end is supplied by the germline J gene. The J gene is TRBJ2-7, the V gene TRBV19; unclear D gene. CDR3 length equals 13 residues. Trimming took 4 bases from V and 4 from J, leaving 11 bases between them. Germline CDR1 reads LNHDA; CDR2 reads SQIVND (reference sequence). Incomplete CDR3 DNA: TGTGCCAGTAGTAGGCAGGTAGGGTACGAG. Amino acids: CASSRQVGYE. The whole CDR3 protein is CASSRQVGYEQYF.

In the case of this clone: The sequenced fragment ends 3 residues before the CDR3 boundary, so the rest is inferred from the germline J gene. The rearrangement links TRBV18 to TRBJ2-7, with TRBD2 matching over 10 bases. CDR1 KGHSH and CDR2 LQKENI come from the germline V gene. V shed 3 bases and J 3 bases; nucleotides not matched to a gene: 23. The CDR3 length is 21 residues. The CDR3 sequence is CASSPLSRRGSNSGRLYEQYF. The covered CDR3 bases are TGTGCCAGCTCACCGCTCAGTCGTCGGGGATCAAATAGCGGGAGGCTCTACGAG.

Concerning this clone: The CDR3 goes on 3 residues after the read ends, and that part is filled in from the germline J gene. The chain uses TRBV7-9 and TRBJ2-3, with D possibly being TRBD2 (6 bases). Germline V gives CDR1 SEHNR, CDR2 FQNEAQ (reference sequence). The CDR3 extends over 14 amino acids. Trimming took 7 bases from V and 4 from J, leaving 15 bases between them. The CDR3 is CASTLEGRPDTQYF. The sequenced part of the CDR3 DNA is TGTGCCAGCACCTTGGAGGGTAGGCCAGATACG.

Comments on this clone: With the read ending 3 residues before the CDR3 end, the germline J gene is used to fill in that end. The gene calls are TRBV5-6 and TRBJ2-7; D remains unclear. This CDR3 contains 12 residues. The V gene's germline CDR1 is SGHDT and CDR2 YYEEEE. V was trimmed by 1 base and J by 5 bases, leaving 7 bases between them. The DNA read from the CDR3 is TGTGCCAGCAGCTTGTTAACACACGAG. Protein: CASSLLTHE. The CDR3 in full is CASSLLTHEQYF.